This T cell receptor beta chain appears in the sequencing data of a study of early T cells in non-severe SARS-CoV-2 infection. About the study: Sequencing of bulk RNA from unsorted whole blood was done, without chain pairing.

Each cDNA molecule carried a unique molecular identifier. TCRdb reprocessed the 5' RACE reads via MiXCR and lists one record per CDR3 protein. The sample has roughly 57,000 distinct CDR3 sequences, 12% seen once. V was clipped by 5 bases and J by 4 bases; unmatched bases: 6. The germline CDR1 and CDR2 sequences are SGHAT and FQNNGV. The CDR3 contains 15 residues. In its sample, this clonotype was seen many times. This clonotype was sampled from an adult who was a healthcare worker with PCR-confirmed SARS-CoV-2 infection or an uninfected control (not recorded which). The rearrangement links TRBV11-2 to TRBJ2-1, with 9 bases aligning to TRBD2. The material was whole blood, obtained at baseline. The CDR3 DNA reads as TGTGCCAGCAGCGGCACGGCGGGAGGGTACAATGAGCAGTTCTTC. Amino acid sequence: CASSGTAGGYNEQFF.